This TCR beta chain was sequenced in a study of molecular identifiers for immune sequencing clone quantification. This clonotype has a count of ten or more. The CDR3 has 17 amino acids. Trimming took off 4 bases at V and 1 base at J, with 16 bases between the two ends. Looked up from germline, CDR1 is MNHEY and CDR2 is SVGAGI. Every naive CD8 library was made from between about 18,000 and 1,100,000 sorted cells with 10%, 30% or 50% RNA. TCRdb analysed the PCR reads with MiXCR anew, one entry per CDR3 protein. Altogether 550,000 to 750,000 distinct CDR3 sequences are present, 15% to 20% being singletons, with the ten largest covering roughly 0.9%.

This chain joins TRBV6-5 and TRBJ2-2; weak D call: TRBD1 (5 bases). Sequencing used naive CD8+ T cells from blood, with Jurkat cell RNA spiked in. Regarding subset: FACS-sorted CD8+CD4-CCR7+CD45RA+ naive T cells. The TCR originated in a human donor in good health. Some libraries in this study had Jurkat cell RNA spiked in. The CDR3 DNA follows: TGTGCCAGCAGTTCCCTTGAGGCAGGGCTGAACACCGGGGAGCTGTTTTTT. It yields the protein CASSSLEAGLNTGELFF.